The 19 T cell receptor beta chains in this list originate from one sample, sequenced in a study of blood T cell repertoires in COVID-19. TCRdb's table, derived via immunoSEQ multiplex PCR, lists solely in-frame clones and lacks some. Found here are fewer than 250,000 clones, approximately 83% of them singletons; the top ten hold around 5.9%. Sequences were obtained from peripheral blood. The receptors derive from a human donor in a cohort sampled during active COVID-19.

V is TRBV19 and J is TRBJ1-1; TRBD1 aligns across 7 bases. The V gene's germline CDR1 is LNHDA and CDR2 SQIVND (reference sequence). The CDR3 extends over 15 amino acids. V shed 10 bases and J 3 bases; nucleotides not matched to a gene: 14. CDR3 residues: CATKPRTGLHTEAFF. In DNA form, the CDR3 reads TGTGCCACAAAGCCCCGGACAGGTCTCCACACTGAAGCTTTCTTT.

The chain joins TRBV27 to TRBJ2-2, with 9 bases fitting TRBD2. V trimming: 5 bases; J trimming: 7 bases; junction bases outside the gene matches: 8. The CDR3 loop spans 15 amino acids. CDR1 MNHEY and CDR2 SMNVEV come from the germline V gene (reference sequence). The CDR3 coding sequence is TGTGCCAGCAGTCTCCTAGCGGGACCCGGCGGGGAGCTGTTTTTT. Amino acid sequence: CASSLLAGPGGELFF.

The chain links TRBV6-4 to TRBJ1-2, with TRBD1 as a possible D gene (6 bases). From germline, CDR1 is MRHNA and CDR2 SNTAGT. The CDR3 has 14 amino acids. Trimming left V 5 bases short and J 3 bases short, with 13 bases between. In DNA form, the CDR3 reads TGTGCCAGCAGTCGCTCAGGGGACGACTATGGCTACACCTTC. Its translation: CASSRSGDDYGYTF.

The V gene is TRBV27, the J gene TRBJ2-5; D is undetermined. The CDR3 consists of 15 residues. Trimming pared 0 bases from V and 5 bases from J, leaving 13 bases between. The V gene's germline CDR1 is MNHEY and CDR2 SMNVEV (reference sequence). The CDR3 DNA is TGTGCCAGCAGTTTATCCTTAGGTTTGCGGGAGACCCAGTACTTC. Translated, it gives CASSLSLGLRETQYF.

The chain recombines TRBV7-9 with TRBJ1-2; D is possibly TRBD1 (6 bases). Per the germline V gene, CDR1 is SEHNR and CDR2 is FQNEAQ (reference sequence). The germline V and J ends were trimmed by 5 bases and 5 bases, with 12 bases remaining between them. The CDR3 runs to 13 residues. Here the CDR3 DNA reads TGTGCCAGCAGCCCAGGACAGCTATATGGCTACACCTTC. Translating gives CASSPGQLYGYTF. Combining the CDR3 with reference TRBV7-9 and TRBJ1-2 gives the whole variable domain DTGVSQNPRHKITKRGQNVTFRCDPISEHNRLYWYRQTLGQGPEFLTYFQNEAQLEKSRLLSDRFSAERPKGSFSTLEIQRTEQGDSAMYLCASSPGQLYGYTFGSGTRLTVV.

This clone was picked up one time. This chain joins TRBV29-1 and TRBJ2-2, with 9 bases identical to TRBD1. CDR3 length equals 14 residues. The V gene's germline CDR1 is SQVTM and CDR2 ANQGSEA. Germline trimming cut 5 bases from V and 7 bases from J; bases unmatched to any gene: 8. The CDR3 region has the DNA TGCAGCGTTCAAGGGACAGGGATTTTCGGGGAGCTGTTTTTT. Translated, it gives CSVQGTGIFGELFF.

This clone was seen once. The chain carries TRBV27 and TRBJ1-5; no definite D call. V gave up 5 bases and J gave up 6 bases, with 14 bases separating them. This CDR3 has 14 amino acids. Germline V gives CDR1 MNHEY, CDR2 SMNVEV (reference sequence). CDR3 DNA sequence: TGTGCCAGCAGTAGCCAGCCCGGGATTCAGCCCCAGCATTTT. This translates into CASSSQPGIQPQHF.

This clone was recorded once. The rearrangement links TRBV10-3 to TRBJ2-2; D is perhaps TRBD2 (6 bases). CDR1 and CDR2 from the germline V gene are ENHRY and SYGVKD. Deletions cut 7 bases from V and 2 bases from J, with 14 bases between. The CDR3 extends over 15 amino acids. The CDR3 DNA is TGTGCCATCAACAGCCAGGGAGGTAACACCGGGGAGCTGTTTTTT. Translating it yields CAINSQGGNTGELFF.

The chain employs TRBV28 and TRBJ1-2; 8 bases agree with TRBD1. Germline trimming cut 9 bases from V and 0 bases from J; bases unmatched to any gene: 9. Germline-derived CDR1 and CDR2 are MDHEN and SYDVKM. This CDR3 has 15 residues. The CDR3 here is CASRTGQRANYGYTF. The CDR3 DNA follows: TGTGCCAGTAGGACAGGGCAAAGAGCTAACTATGGCTACACCTTC.

This chain joins TRBV5-8 and TRBJ1-2; D remains unclear. Germline values: CDR1 SGHTS, CDR2 YDEGEE. The V gene lost 0 bases and the J gene lost 5 bases, with 8 bases spanning the gap. The CDR3 is 13 amino acids. The CDR3 nucleotides read TGTGCCAGCAGCTTGGCCTCCACTTATGGCTACACCTTC. Protein sequence: CASSLASTYGYTF.

This CDR3 reads CASSGQGGRDIQYF. CDR3 coding DNA: TGTGCCAGCAGCGGTCAGGGGGGTCGCGACATTCAGTACTTC. The chain employs TRBV7-2 and TRBJ2-4; D might be TRBD1 (7 bases). The CDR3 consists of 14 residues. Trimming took 5 bases from V and 8 from J, leaving 16 bases between them. CDR1 SGHTA and CDR2 FQGNSA come from the germline V gene.

The genes are TRBV10-2 and TRBJ2-1; maybe TRBD1 (6 bases). CDR1 is WSHSY and CDR2 is SAAADI in the germline V gene. Trimming left V 2 bases short and J 8 bases short, with 10 bases between. The CDR3 consists of 13 residues. This CDR3 is CASSEPGGDEQFF. The DNA for the CDR3 is TGCGCCAGCAGTGAGCCTGGGGGCGATGAGCAGTTCTTC.

The chain is built from TRBV10-2 and TRBJ2-1, with 10 bases aligning to TRBD2. The CDR3 spans 15 residues. V shed 4 bases, J shed 9 bases, and the junction held 9 bases outside the gene matches. The germline gives CDR1 WSHSY, CDR2 SAAADI. The CDR3 loop reads CASSVRLAGEREQFF. DNA of the CDR3: TGCGCCAGCAGTGTTCGGCTAGCGGGAGAGCGTGAGCAGTTCTTC.

The rearrangement uses TRBV6-2 or TRBV6-3 and TRBJ1-5; 8 bases map to TRBD1. Germline loops: CDR1 MNHEY, CDR2 SVGEGT. The CDR3 contains 14 residues. V gave up 2 bases and J gave up 7 bases; unmatched junction bases: 4. The DNA of the CDR3 is TGTGCCAGCAGTTACGGACAGGGAGGACAGCCCCAGCATTTT. Protein product: CASSYGQGGQPQHF.

In its sample, this clone was seen a few times. The genes are TRBV5-5 and TRBJ2-5, with D unclear. The germline V gene encodes CDR1 SGHKS and CDR2 YYEKEE (reference sequence). V was shortened by 0 bases and J by 4 bases, with 4 bases between the two germline ends. The CDR3 totals 12 residues. DNA of the CDR3: TGTGCCAGCAGCTTGGCGCGAGAGACCCAGTACTTC. Its protein is CASSLARETQYF. The full variable domain, its missing parts supplied by reference TRBV5-5 and TRBJ2-5, is DAGVTQSPTHLIKTRGQQVTLRCSPISGHKSVSWYQQVLGQGPQFIFQYYEKEERGRGNFPDRFSARQFPNYSSELNVNALLLGDSALYLCASSLARETQYFGPGTRLLVL.

The chain combines TRBV7-6 with TRBJ2-3; TRBD2 matches 8 bases. Losses at the gene ends were 1 base for V and 1 base for J; bases not matched to a gene: 7. The V gene's germline CDR1 is SGHVS and CDR2 FNYEAQ. The CDR3 contains 17 residues. Written as DNA, the CDR3 is TGTGCCAGCAGCTTAGTAGCGAGAGCGGGGGGCACAGATACGCAGTATTTT. The encoded protein is CASSLVARAGGTDTQYF. The whole variable domain, remainder taken from reference TRBV7-6 and TRBJ2-3, is GAGVSQSPRYKVTKRGQDVALRCDPISGHVSLYWYRQALGQGPEFLTYFNYEAQQDKSGLPNDRFSAERPEGSISTLTIQRTEQRDSAMYRCASSLVARAGGTDTQYFGPGTRLTVL.

The chain uses TRBV7-9 and TRBJ2-3; 8 bases are shared with TRBD1. Germline CDR1 and CDR2: SEHNR and FQNEAQ (reference sequence). The V and J ends lost 5 bases and 8 bases, in that order; junction bases with no gene match: 12. The CDR3 is 15 amino acids. The CDR3 loop reads CASSPGQGTLGTQYF. The DNA for the CDR3 is TGTGCCAGCAGCCCCGGACAGGGTACACTAGGTACGCAGTATTTT.

The J gene is TRBJ1-5, the V gene TRBV6-4; D call uncertain. This CDR3 is 10 amino acids long. Germline CDR1 reads MRHNA; CDR2 reads SNTAGT. The V gene lost 7 bases and the J gene lost 7 bases, with 5 bases spanning the gap. CDR3 protein: CASTGQPQHF. For the CDR3, the DNA is TGTGCCAGCACCGGGCAGCCCCAGCATTTT.

The V call is TRBV6-1, the J call TRBJ2-7; 7 nucleotides align to TRBD1. CDR3 length: 15 amino acids. Losses at the gene ends were 0 bases for V and 8 bases for J; bases not matched to a gene: 10. Germline V gene sequence: CDR1 MNHNS, CDR2 SASEGT. The CDR3 region has the DNA TGTGCCAGCAGTGAAGCCCCGGACAGGCAGCAAAAGCAGTACTTC. It is translated as CASSEAPDRQQKQYF.